This record looks at one T cell receptor beta chain sequence and its context. What it recognizes is unknown. Data came from immunoSEQ multiplex PCR; TCRdb stores just in-frame clones and leaves some out. This sample yields 23,000 or so clones, of which 65% to 85% are seen a single time; roughly 17% belongs to the top ten. The sample comes from a study of OX40 agonist ivuxolimab in advanced cancers. Study at large: Anti-PD-1, anti-PD-L1 or anti-CTLA-4 therapy given earlier was allowed, and 40% had some. Findings and limits, study-wide: Within 6 weeks, CD4+ and CD8+ blood T cells expanded clonally at 0.1 to 3.0 mg/kg.

Trimming shortened V by 5 bases and J by 4 bases, and 12 bases separated the two germline ends. The CDR3 spans 15 residues. Per the germline V gene, CDR1 is LNHDA and CDR2 is SQIVND (reference sequence). This TCR was sampled from an adult with an advanced solid tumor such as melanoma, head and neck, liver or kidney cancer. Sequencing used CD4+ or CD8+ T cells sorted from blood, obtained in a trial of the OX40 agonist ivuxolimab. V gene TRBV19 combines with J gene TRBJ2-6; maybe TRBD1 (6 bases). The CDR3 bases are TGTGCCAGTAGTCTTACAGGGCCCGGGGCCAACGTCCTGACTTTC. It is translated as CASSLTGPGANVLTF.